These 5 T cell receptor beta chains share one sample of origin, sequenced in a study of shared clonotypes between healthy human individuals. Profiling relied on immunoSEQ multiplex PCR, and the TCRdb table lists in-frame clones only, not all of them. The sample records fewer than 3 million clones, around 90% being singletons. Sequences were obtained from naive CD4+ T cells from PBMCs. Regarding subset: CD45RA+ positively selected. Every receptor here comes from a man between 18 and 29 years old in good health. Some clones in this sample may be carry-over from other donors' samples.

This chain connects TRBV28 to TRBJ1-2; possible D gene TRBD1, 6 bases. V gave up 6 bases and J gave up 0 bases, with 14 bases separating them. Germline-derived CDR1 and CDR2 are MDHEN and SYDVKM. The CDR3 covers 15 residues. The CDR3 coding sequence is TGTGCCAGCAGGCCTGACAGGCTAACTAACTATGGCTACACCTTC. Translated, it gives CASRPDRLTNYGYTF.

This clone is a singleton in its sample. The chain is built from TRBV5-1 and TRBJ2-3; TRBD1 matches at 7 bases. CDR1 and CDR2 (germline): SGHRS, YFSETQ. The CDR3 runs to 15 residues. V dropped 3 bases and J dropped 0; count of bases not matched to a gene: 4. The CDR3 spells CASSSTGASTDTQYF. The CDR3 DNA is TGCGCCAGCAGCTCTACAGGGGCGAGCACAGATACGCAGTATTTT.

The gene calls are TRBV29-1 and TRBJ2-7; the match to TRBD1 covers 9 bases. The V gene end was trimmed by 4 bases and the J gene end by 5 bases; junction bases not matched to a gene: 6. The CDR3 is 13 residues long. Germline V gives CDR1 SQVTM, CDR2 ANQGSEA. CDR3 region: CSVGADRGHEQYF. In DNA form, the CDR3 reads TGCAGCGTTGGTGCGGACAGGGGACACGAGCAGTACTTC.

V is TRBV27 and J is TRBJ2-3, with 7 positions matching TRBD2. Germline CDR1 reads MNHEY; CDR2 reads SMNVEV (reference sequence). This CDR3 spans 16 amino acids. V shed 3 bases and J 0 bases; nucleotides not matched to a gene: 6. The CDR3 nucleotides are TGTGCCAGCAGTTTCCTACTAGCGTCTAGCACAGATACGCAGTATTTT. Amino acid sequence: CASSFLLASSTDTQYF.

CDR3 loop: CASSPPTARGTYQPQHF. As DNA, the CDR3 is TGTGCCAGCAGTCCCCCAACAGCAAGAGGGACCTATCAGCCCCAGCATTTT. This chain joins TRBV28 and TRBJ1-5; weak D call: TRBD1 (5 bases). Germline assignment: CDR1 MDHEN and CDR2 SYDVKM. The CDR3 has 17 residues. Trimming removed 5 bases from V and 5 bases from J, with 22 bases in between.